A selection of T cell receptor beta chains follows, all from one sample in a study of control samples from healthy donors and cancer patients. Clones were sequenced by immunoSEQ multiplex PCR, and TCRdb holds only the in-frame ones, with some missing. The sample yields about 140,000 clones, around 90% seen once. The material sequenced was blood. These receptors were collected from a man between 25 and 39 years old in good health. The CDR3 runs from the conserved cysteine through the conserved F or W. D genes are given only for firm matches. Size is omitted from some rows. Given values are once, few, many or a class for expanded clones.

clone size	J gene	V gene	D gene	CDR3 protein	CDR3 DNA
.	TRBJ2-7	TRBV4-1	.	CASSQASYYEQYF	TGCGCCAGCAGCCAAGCTAGCTACTACGAGCAGTACTTC
.	TRBJ1-5	TRBV3-1/TRBV3-2	.	CASSQGICVVVCNQPQHF	TGTGCCAGCAGCCAAGGTATCTGCGTCGTAGTTTGCAATCAGCCCCAGCATTTT
.	TRBJ2-1	TRBV3-1/TRBV3-2	.	CASSQDFVLDEQFF	TGTGCCAGCAGCCAAGATTTTGTGCTGGATGAGCAGTTCTTC
once	TRBJ1-3	TRBV2	.	CASSELDFSGNTIYF	TGTGCCAGCAGTGAATTGGACTTCTCTGGAAACACCATATATTTT
.	TRBJ1-2	TRBV9	TRBD1	CASSGQGGTNYGYTF	TGTGCCAGCAGCGGCCAGGGGGGTACTAACTATGGCTACACCTTC
.	TRBJ1-5	TRBV19	.	CASSIVAAISNQPQHF	TGTGCCAGTAGTATTGTAGCGGCAATTAGCAATCAGCCCCAGCATTTT
once	TRBJ1-1	TRBV7-2	.	CASSSLGTEAFF	TGTGCCAGCAGTTCCCTGGGCACTGAAGCTTTCTTT
.	TRBJ2-2	TRBV11-2	.	CASSSQTGELFF	TGTGCCAGCAGCTCCCAGACCGGGGAGCTGTTTTTT
.	TRBJ1-6	TRBV27	TRBD1	CASRTGNSPLHF	TGTGCCAGCAGGACAGGGAATTCACCCCTCCACTTT
.	TRBJ2-7	TRBV11-3	.	CASSGTGNYEQYF	TGTGCCAGCAGCGGAACAGGGAACTACGAGCAGTACTTC
.	TRBJ1-6	TRBV19	.	CASSLDVGGWVQSPLHF	TGTGCCAGTAGTCTCGATGTCGGGGGATGGGTTCAATCACCCCTCCACTTT
once	TRBJ1-5	TRBV6-5	.	CASSLGGGPQHF	TGTGCCAGCAGTCTAGGCGGGGGGCCCCAGCATTTT
.	TRBJ2-7	TRBV2	.	CASSFDSTGEQYF	TGTGCCAGCAGTTTCGACAGTACGGGGGAGCAGTACTTC
.	TRBJ2-1	TRBV19	TRBD2	CASTPPGLAGLSYNEQFF	TGTGCCAGTACCCCACCGGGACTAGCGGGGCTGTCCTACAATGAGCAGTTCTTC
.	TRBJ1-2	TRBV30	.	CAWSVGGGYTF	TGTGCCTGGAGTGTAGGGGGTGGCTACACCTTC
.	TRBJ2-5	TRBV5-1	TRBD2	CASSPTLAGETQYF	TGCGCCAGCAGCCCAACACTAGCGGGAGAGACCCAGTACTTC
.	TRBJ1-2	TRBV14	.	CASSQGGGTYGYTF	TGTGCCAGCAGCCAAGGGGGGGGAACCTATGGCTACACCTTC
.	TRBJ2-5	TRBV4-2	TRBD1	CASSQEGAGGARETQYF	TGTGCCAGCAGCCAAGAGGGAGCAGGGGGCGCGAGAGAGACCCAGTACTTC
.	TRBJ1-2	TRBV7-2	TRBD1	CASSQTGIDYGYTF	TGTGCCAGCAGCCAGACAGGGATCGACTATGGCTACACCTTC
.	TRBJ2-3	TRBV9	TRBD2	CASSRGASGSTDTQYF	TGTGCCAGCAGCCGGGGAGCTAGCGGGAGCACAGATACGCAGTATTTT
.	TRBJ1-4	TRBV13	TRBD1	CASSGRDRVGEKLFF	TGTGCCAGCAGCGGACGGGACAGGGTAGGGGAAAAACTGTTTTTT
.	TRBJ1-4	TRBV4-1	.	CASSQGAGLEKLFF	TGCGCCAGCAGCCAAGGGGCAGGGCTTGAAAAACTGTTTTTT
.	TRBJ2-2	TRBV6-1	TRBD2	CASSEGGRVTGELFF	TGTGCCAGCAGTGAAGGGGGGAGGGTCACCGGGGAGCTGTTTTTT
.	TRBJ2-5	TRBV2	TRBD2	CASSPTSYQETQYF	TGTGCCAGCAGTCCGACTAGCTACCAAGAGACCCAGTACTTC
.	TRBJ1-5	TRBV18	.	CASSPGEMGNPYQPQHF	TGTGCCAGCTCACCAGGGGAAATGGGCAATCCGTATCAGCCCCAGCATTTT
.	TRBJ1-2	TRBV19	TRBD1	CASSRGQGIYGYTF	TGTGCCAGTAGTAGAGGACAGGGGATATATGGCTACACCTTC
.	TRBJ2-2	TRBV6-4	.	CASSDEGSTGELFF	TGTGCCAGCAGTGACGAAGGGAGCACCGGGGAGCTGTTTTTT
.	TRBJ2-2	TRBV29-1	TRBD1	CSVRGQGMFTSGELFF	TGCAGCGTCAGGGGACAGGGAATGTTTACGTCCGGGGAGCTGTTTTTT
once	TRBJ1-1	TRBV11-2	.	CASSLDLGTNTEAFF	TGTGCCAGCAGCTTAGACCTGGGAACGAACACTGAAGCTTTCTTT
.	TRBJ1-6	TRBV30	.	CAWYRDRLLSYNSPLHF	TGTGCCTGGTACAGGGACCGCTTACTTTCCTATAATTCACCCCTCCACTTT
.	TRBJ1-3	TRBV12-5	TRBD1	CASGPGQGGDTIYF	TGTGCTAGTGGACCGGGACAGGGAGGTGACACCATATATTTT
few	TRBJ1-5	TRBV9	.	CASSEGTANQPQHF	TGTGCCAGCAGCGAGGGGACGGCCAATCAGCCCCAGCATTTT
once	TRBJ2-7	TRBV7-2	TRBD2	CASSLFTLLSGGANEQYF	TGTGCCAGCAGCTTATTTACCCTACTTAGCGGGGGGGCCAACGAGCAGTACTTC
.	TRBJ2-7	TRBV5-1	TRBD2	CASSLDFSEAGVDYHEQYF	TGCGCCAGCAGCTTGGATTTCTCAGAGGCGGGAGTGGACTACCACGAGCAGTACTTC
.	TRBJ2-7	TRBV6-2/TRBV6-3	.	CASSPSYEQYF	TGTGCCAGCAGTCCCTCCTACGAGCAGTACTTC
.	TRBJ2-2	TRBV12-3/TRBV12-4	.	CASSLWGSGELFF	TGTGCCAGCAGTTTATGGGGGAGCGGGGAGCTGTTTTTT
.	TRBJ2-5	TRBV6-5	.	CASRDPGPETQYF	TGTGCCAGCAGGGACCCGGGCCCAGAGACCCAGTACTTC
.	TRBJ1-6	TRBV4-3	.	CASSQQGFPDNSPLHF	TGCGCCAGCAGCCAACAGGGATTCCCAGATAATTCACCCCTCCACTTT
.	TRBJ1-2	TRBV5-4	.	CASSPGRRDGYTF	TGTGCCAGCAGCCCGGGTCGGAGGGATGGCTACACCTTC
.	TRBJ2-4	TRBV27	.	CASSQQDYKNIQYF	TGTGCCAGCAGTCAACAGGATTACAAAAACATTCAGTACTTC
few	TRBJ2-2	TRBV18	.	CASSLTQWRRETGELFF	TGTGCCAGCTCCTTAACCCAATGGAGGAGGGAGACCGGGGAGCTGTTTTTT
.	TRBJ1-2	TRBV19	.	CASMGRRQGNYGYTF	TGTGCCAGTATGGGCCGTCGGCAGGGTAACTATGGCTACACCTTC
.	TRBJ1-6	TRBV4-3	.	CASSQEPPAVSYNSPLHF	TGCGCCAGCAGCCAAGAGCCCCCTGCGGTCTCCTATAATTCACCCCTCCACTTT
.	TRBJ2-7	TRBV11-2	TRBD1	CASSSGDRGQEEQYF	TGTGCCAGCAGCTCAGGGGACAGGGGGCAGGAAGAGCAGTACTTC
.	TRBJ2-3	TRBV19	TRBD2	CASSSGLAGGIDTQYF	TGTGCCAGTAGTTCGGGACTAGCGGGGGGAATAGATACGCAGTATTTT
.	TRBJ2-7	TRBV6-4	.	CATHLGVGEYEQYF	TGTGCCACACATCTCGGGGTAGGGGAATACGAGCAGTACTTC
.	TRBJ2-5	TRBV24-1	TRBD2	CATSEPLASGVRETQYF	TGTGCCACCAGTGAGCCCCTGGCTAGCGGGGTTAGAGAGACCCAGTACTTC
.	TRBJ2-7	TRBV4-1	.	CASREDTGSRSDEQYF	TGCGCCAGCAGAGAGGACACAGGGAGTCGCTCGGACGAGCAGTACTTC
.	TRBJ2-7	TRBV6-2/TRBV6-3	.	CASSPLYEQYF	TGTGCCAGCAGTCCGCTATACGAGCAGTACTTC
once	TRBJ2-7	TRBV29-1	.	CSYTGAGFDEQYF	TGCAGTTACACGGGGGCCGGGTTCGACGAGCAGTACTTC
.	TRBJ1-5	TRBV2	.	CASNNKIPTEPQHF	TGTGCCAGCAATAATAAAATCCCTACCGAGCCCCAGCATTTT
.	TRBJ1-5	TRBV12-5	TRBD1	CASGTPTDGTGGLWNQPQHF	TGTGCTAGTGGTACTCCAACCGACGGGACAGGAGGCCTCTGGAATCAGCCCCAGCATTTT
.	TRBJ2-5	TRBV4-1	TRBD2	CASSPPRTSGTETQYF	TGCGCCAGCAGCCCCCCCCGGACTAGCGGGACCGAGACCCAGTACTTC